The 17 T cell receptor beta chains below all came from one sample that was sequenced in a study of blood T cell repertoires in COVID-19 (dated by TCRdb to 2019 to 2021). Libraries were made using the immunoSEQ multiplex PCR assay. TCRdb provides this immuneACCESS table in a form limited to in-frame rearrangements. Some clones are lacking; in checked studies, under half of them reflect an unresolved V gene, and why the rest are absent is not known. The sample table lists 100,000 or so clones, 81% of them with a count of one. The top ten clones comprise approximately 9% of the sample. The sample consisted of peripheral blood. The source of these receptors is a woman between 65 and 79 years old with acute or convalescent COVID-19.

J is TRBJ2-3 and V is TRBV7-9; 11 bases are a match to TRBD2. The CDR3 is made up of 19 amino acids. Germline values: CDR1 SEHNR, CDR2 FQNEAQ (reference sequence). Germline trimming cut 2 bases from V and 0 bases from J; bases unmatched to any gene: 10. CDR3 DNA: TGTGCCAGCAGCTTACAGCTAGCGGGAGGAGATGGGAGCACAGATACGCAGTATTTT. Translating gives CASSLQLAGGDGSTDTQYF.

Written as DNA, the CDR3 is TGTGCCAGCAGCTTAGCGACAGGGGGGACTAGCGGCACAGATACGCAGTATTTT. Its protein product is CASSLATGGTSGTDTQYF. The chain joins TRBV7-9 to TRBJ2-3; D perhaps matches TRBD2 (10 bases). The CDR3 runs to 18 residues. The germline V and J ends were trimmed by 0 bases and 1 base, with 17 bases remaining between them. Germline CDR1 and CDR2: SEHNR and FQNEAQ (reference sequence).

This sequence joins TRBV5-6 and TRBJ1-5, with a possible D match to TRBD1 (6 bases). Looked up from germline, CDR1 is SGHDT and CDR2 is YYEEEE. The CDR3 is 15 amino acids. V was trimmed by 4 bases and J by 2 bases, leaving 13 bases between them. The CDR3 reads CASSVRDTRNQPQHF. In DNA, the CDR3 is TGTGCCAGCAGCGTCCGGGACACACGCAATCAGCCCCAGCATTTT. Variable domain in full (rest from reference TRBV5-6 and TRBJ1-5): DAGVTQSPTHLIKTRGQQVTLRCSPKSGHDTVSWYQQALGQGPQFIFQYYEEEERQRGNFPDRFSGHQFPNYSSELNVNALLLGDSALYLCASSVRDTRNQPQHFGDGTRLSIL.

The rearrangement links TRBV4-2 to TRBJ1-3; D not resolved. CDR1 LGHNA and CDR2 YNFKEQ come from the germline V gene. Trimming stripped 3 bases from V and 5 bases from J, with 11 bases between. The CDR3 sequence is 14 residues long. The CDR3 spells CASSHTPERNTIYF. In DNA form, the CDR3 reads TGTGCCAGCAGCCATACCCCGGAGAGAAACACCATATATTTT.

The genes are TRBV6-5 and TRBJ1-5; no definite D call. The CDR3 has 15 amino acids. V was cut by 0 bases and J by 7 bases, with 13 bases left in between. The germline V gene encodes CDR1 MNHEY and CDR2 SVGAGI. The CDR3 is CASSYSNGYGQPQHF. The CDR3 nucleotides are TGTGCCAGCAGTTACTCGAACGGGTACGGGCAGCCCCAGCATTTT.

The chain combines TRBV7-2 with TRBJ2-1; the D gene is possibly TRBD2 (6 bases). The CDR3 sequence is 14 residues long. Trimming removed 4 bases from V and 6 bases from J, with 13 bases in between. Per germline, CDR1 SGHTA and CDR2 FQGNSA. The CDR3 loop reads CASSSVGLLNEQFF. The CDR3 DNA reads TGTGCCAGCAGCTCGGTGGGACTCCTCAATGAGCAGTTCTTC.

This rearrangement joins TRBV5-1 to TRBJ2-1, with D possibly matching TRBD2 (5 bases). Germline V gives CDR1 SGHRS, CDR2 YFSETQ. V lost 3 bases and J 0 bases, leaving 16 bases between the germline ends. This CDR3 spans 17 amino acids. The CDR3 region is CASSWRRGLGSYNEQFF. In DNA, the CDR3 is TGCGCCAGCAGCTGGCGCCGAGGGTTGGGCTCCTACAATGAGCAGTTCTTC.

The chain is built from TRBV3-1 (or the pseudogene TRBV3-2) and TRBJ1-3; D may be TRBD1 (5 bases). This CDR3 region has 17 residues. The germline V and J ends were trimmed by 4 bases and 0 bases, with 16 bases remaining between them. CDR1 and CDR2 from the germline V gene are LGHDT and YNNKEL (reference sequence). For the CDR3, the DNA is TGTGCCAGCAGCCGAACATTTGGGGCTAGCTCTGGAAACACCATATATTTT. It yields the protein CASSRTFGASSGNTIYF.

The chain links TRBV15 to TRBJ1-4; TRBD1 is a possible D gene (5 bases). CDR1 is LNHNV, CDR2 YYDKDF, per germline (reference sequence). Trimming cost V 3 bases and J 0 bases, with 11 bases left between them. The CDR3 covers 16 residues. This CDR3 reads CATSSGEGTTNEKLFF. The CDR3 DNA sequence: TGTGCCACCAGCAGTGGGGAGGGGACAACTAATGAAAAACTGTTTTTT.

The chain couples TRBV4-3 to TRBJ2-5; 9 bases line up with TRBD2. Per germline, CDR1 LGHNA and CDR2 YSLEER. The J segment lost 1 base and the V segment lost 0 bases, leaving 6 bases of the junction unmatched. The CDR3 sequence is 17 residues long. In DNA form, the CDR3 reads TGCGCCAGCAGCCAAGATTTTAAGACTAGCGGCCAAGAGACCCAGTACTTC. This codes for CASSQDFKTSGQETQYF.

The chain carries TRBV6-5 and TRBJ2-2, with no clear D. CDR3 length: 15 residues. The germline V and J ends were trimmed by 2 bases and 0 bases, with 7 bases remaining between them. Germline V gives CDR1 MNHEY, CDR2 SVGAGI. In nucleotides, the CDR3 is TGTGCCAGCAGTTACGGCTTGGCGAACACCGGGGAGCTGTTTTTT. It specifies CASSYGLANTGELFF.

The chain is built from TRBV7-3 and TRBJ2-2; maybe TRBD2 (6 bases). CDR1 and CDR2 from the germline V gene are SGHTA and FQGTGA. The CDR3 loop spans 15 amino acids. Between the trimmed V and J ends, which lost 2 bases and 4 bases, there was a span of 11 bases. The CDR3 region is CASSLRLDLTGELFF. CDR3 coding DNA: TGTGCCAGCAGCTTACGACTAGATCTCACCGGGGAGCTGTTTTTT.

This chain links TRBV28 with TRBJ2-5; possible D gene TRBD1, 8 bases. The CDR3 consists of 16 residues. Germline V gene data show CDR1 as MDHEN and CDR2 as SYDVKM. Trimming removed 5 bases at V and 1 base at J, with 17 bases between. The CDR3 is CASSPLQGGFQETQYF. The CDR3 DNA sequence: TGTGCCAGCAGTCCCCTACAGGGGGGGTTCCAAGAGACCCAGTACTTC.

As DNA, the CDR3 is TGCGCCAGCAGCTTTCCGGGACAGCCACAGTACTTC. The encoded protein is CASSFPGQPQYF. The chain carries TRBV5-1 and TRBJ2-7; 7 bases are shared with TRBD1. Germline CDR1 and CDR2: SGHRS and YFSETQ. The CDR3 contains 12 residues. The trim removed 2 bases at V and 10 bases at J, leaving 6 bases unmatched.

The chain is built from TRBV19 and TRBJ1-5; no clear D gene. The CDR3 is made up of 14 amino acids. Between the trimmed V and J ends, which lost 3 bases and 2 bases, there was a span of 8 bases. The V gene's germline CDR1 is LNHDA and CDR2 SQIVND (reference sequence). The DNA of the CDR3 is TGTGCCAGTAGTATTGGGCAGCGCAATCAGCCCCAGCATTTT. This gives the protein CASSIGQRNQPQHF.

The genes are TRBV5-1 and TRBJ2-7; 9 nucleotides line up with TRBD1. The CDR3 length is 13 residues. Germline V gene lookup returns CDR1 SGHRS and CDR2 YFSETQ. Germline trimming cut 4 bases from V and 4 bases from J; bases unmatched to any gene: 3. The CDR3 reads CASSPDRGYEQYF. The DNA for the CDR3 is TGCGCCAGCAGCCCCGACAGGGGGTACGAGCAGTACTTC.

In its sample, this clone was seen once. The V call is TRBV7-9, the J call TRBJ2-6, with a weak D call TRBD1 (6 bases). Per the germline V gene, CDR1 is SEHNR and CDR2 is FQNEAQ (reference sequence). The CDR3 has 17 residues. Trimming removed 3 bases from V and 1 base from J, with 13 bases in between. The CDR3 DNA is TGTGCCAGCAGCTTTTCCGTACAGGGTTCTGGGGCCAACGTCCTGACTTTC. Translated: CASSFSVQGSGANVLTF.